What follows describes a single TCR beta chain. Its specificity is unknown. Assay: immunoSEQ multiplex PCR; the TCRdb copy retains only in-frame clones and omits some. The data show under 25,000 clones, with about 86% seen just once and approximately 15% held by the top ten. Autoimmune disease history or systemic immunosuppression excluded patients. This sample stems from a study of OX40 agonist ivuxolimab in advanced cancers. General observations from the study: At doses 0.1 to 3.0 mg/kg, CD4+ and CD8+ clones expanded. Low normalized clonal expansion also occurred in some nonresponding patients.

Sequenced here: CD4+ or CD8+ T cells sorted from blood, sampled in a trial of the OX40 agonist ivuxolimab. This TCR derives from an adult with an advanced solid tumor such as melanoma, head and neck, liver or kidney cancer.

CDR3 sequence (DNA): TGTGCCACCAGCAGAGATGATGGGGGGGCGGAGACCCAGTACTTC. Its translation: CATSRDDGGAETQYF. This chain links TRBV15 with TRBJ2-5, with D perhaps matching TRBD2 (7 bases). Per the germline V gene, CDR1 is LNHNV and CDR2 is YYDKDF (reference sequence). This CDR3 comprises 15 residues. Trimming removed 0 bases at V and 5 bases at J, with 13 bases between.